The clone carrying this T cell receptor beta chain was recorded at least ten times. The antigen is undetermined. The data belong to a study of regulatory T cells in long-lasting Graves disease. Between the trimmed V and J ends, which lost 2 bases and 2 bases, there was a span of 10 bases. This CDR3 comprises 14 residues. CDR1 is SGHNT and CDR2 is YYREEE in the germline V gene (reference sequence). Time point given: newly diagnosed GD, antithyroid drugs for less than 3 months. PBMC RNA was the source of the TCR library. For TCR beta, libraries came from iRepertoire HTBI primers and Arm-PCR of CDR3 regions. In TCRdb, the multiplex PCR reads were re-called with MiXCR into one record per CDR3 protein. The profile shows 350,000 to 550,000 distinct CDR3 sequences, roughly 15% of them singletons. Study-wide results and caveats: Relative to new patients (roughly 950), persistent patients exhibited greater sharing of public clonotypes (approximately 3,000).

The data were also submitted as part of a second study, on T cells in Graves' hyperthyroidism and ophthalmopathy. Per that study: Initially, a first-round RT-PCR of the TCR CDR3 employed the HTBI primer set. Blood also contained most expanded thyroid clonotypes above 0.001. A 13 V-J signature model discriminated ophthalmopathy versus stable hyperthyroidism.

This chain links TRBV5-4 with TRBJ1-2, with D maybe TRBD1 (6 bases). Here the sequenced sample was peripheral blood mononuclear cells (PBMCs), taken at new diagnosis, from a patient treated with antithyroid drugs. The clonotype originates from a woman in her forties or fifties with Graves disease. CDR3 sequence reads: CASSFSQGNYGYTF. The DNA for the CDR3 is TGTGCCAGCAGCTTCTCTCAGGGGAACTATGGCTACACCTTC.